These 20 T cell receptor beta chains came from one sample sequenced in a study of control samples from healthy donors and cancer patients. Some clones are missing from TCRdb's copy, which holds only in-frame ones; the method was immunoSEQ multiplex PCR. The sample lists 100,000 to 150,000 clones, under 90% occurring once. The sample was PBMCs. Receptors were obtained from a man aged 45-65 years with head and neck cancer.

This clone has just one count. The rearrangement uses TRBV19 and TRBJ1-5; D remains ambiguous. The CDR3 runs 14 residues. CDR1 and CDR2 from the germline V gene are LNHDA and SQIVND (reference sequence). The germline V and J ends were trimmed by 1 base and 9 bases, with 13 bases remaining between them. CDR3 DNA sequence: TGTGCCAGTAGTATAGGGGCAGCCAAGGGGCCCCAGCATTTT. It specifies CASSIGAAKGPQHF. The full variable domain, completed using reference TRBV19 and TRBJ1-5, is DGGITQSPKYLFRKEGQNVTLSCEQNLNHDAMYWYRQDPGQGLRLIYYSQIVNDFQKGDIAEGYSVSREKKESFPLTVTSAQKNPTAFYLCASSIGAAKGPQHFGDGTRLSIL.

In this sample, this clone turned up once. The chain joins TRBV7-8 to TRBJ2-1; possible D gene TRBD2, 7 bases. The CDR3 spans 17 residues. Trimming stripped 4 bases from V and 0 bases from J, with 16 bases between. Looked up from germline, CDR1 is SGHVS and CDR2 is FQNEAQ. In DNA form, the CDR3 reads TGTGCCAGCAGCTCGAGAAAAAGGGGGGGCTCCTACAATGAGCAGTTCTTC. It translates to CASSSRKRGGSYNEQFF.

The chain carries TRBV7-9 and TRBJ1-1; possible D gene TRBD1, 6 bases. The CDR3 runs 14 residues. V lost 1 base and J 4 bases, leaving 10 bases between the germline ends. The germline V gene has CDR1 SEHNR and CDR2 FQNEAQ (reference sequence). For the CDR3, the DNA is TGTGCCAGCAGCTTAGGGACAGCCCCCACTGAAGCTTTCTTT. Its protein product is CASSLGTAPTEAFF.

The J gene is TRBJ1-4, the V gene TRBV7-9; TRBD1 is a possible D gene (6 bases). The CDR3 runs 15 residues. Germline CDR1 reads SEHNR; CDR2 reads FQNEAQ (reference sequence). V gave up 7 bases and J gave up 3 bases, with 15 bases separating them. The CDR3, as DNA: TGTGCCAGCACGTGGGACAAGGGATCTAATGAAAAACTGTTTTTT. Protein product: CASTWDKGSNEKLFF. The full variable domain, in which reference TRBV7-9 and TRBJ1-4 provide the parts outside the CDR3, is DTGVSQNPRHKITKRGQNVTFRCDPISEHNRLYWYRQTLGQGPEFLTYFQNEAQLEKSRLLSDRFSAERPKGSFSTLEIQRTEQGDSAMYLCASTWDKGSNEKLFFGSGTQLSVL.

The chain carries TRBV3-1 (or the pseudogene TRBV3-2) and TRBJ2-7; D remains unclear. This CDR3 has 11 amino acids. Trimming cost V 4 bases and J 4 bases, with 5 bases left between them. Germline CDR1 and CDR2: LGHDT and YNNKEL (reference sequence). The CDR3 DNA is TGTGCCAGCAGCCTCCGTTACGAGCAGTACTTC. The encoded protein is CASSLRYEQYF.

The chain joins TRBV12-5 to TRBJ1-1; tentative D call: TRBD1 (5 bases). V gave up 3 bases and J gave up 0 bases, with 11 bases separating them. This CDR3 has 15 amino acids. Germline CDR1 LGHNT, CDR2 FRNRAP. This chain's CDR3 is CASGFNGGVNTEAFF. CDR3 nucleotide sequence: TGTGCTAGTGGTTTTAATGGGGGTGTGAACACTGAAGCTTTCTTT. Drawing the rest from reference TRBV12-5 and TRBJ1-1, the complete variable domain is DARVTQTPRHKVTEMGQEVTMRCQPILGHNTVFWYRQTMMQGLELLAYFRNRAPLDDSGMPKDRFSAEMPDATLATLKIQPSEPRDSAVYFCASGFNGGVNTEAFFGQGTRLTVV.

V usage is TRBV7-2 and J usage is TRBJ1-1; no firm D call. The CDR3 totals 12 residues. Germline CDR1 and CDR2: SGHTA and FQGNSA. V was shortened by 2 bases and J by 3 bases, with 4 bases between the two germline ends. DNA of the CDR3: TGTGCCAGCAGCTTATCTGACACTGAAGCTTTCTTT. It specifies CASSLSDTEAFF.

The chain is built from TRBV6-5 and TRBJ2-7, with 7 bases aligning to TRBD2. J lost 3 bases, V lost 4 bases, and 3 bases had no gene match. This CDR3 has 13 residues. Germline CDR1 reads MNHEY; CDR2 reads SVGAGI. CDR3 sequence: CASSLWEGYEQYF. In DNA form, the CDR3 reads TGTGCCAGCAGTTTGTGGGAGGGCTACGAGCAGTACTTC.

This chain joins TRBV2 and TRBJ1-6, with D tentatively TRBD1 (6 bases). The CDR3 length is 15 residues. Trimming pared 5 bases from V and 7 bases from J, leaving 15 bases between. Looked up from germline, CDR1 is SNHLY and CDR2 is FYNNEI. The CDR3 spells CASSYLGAGNSPLHF. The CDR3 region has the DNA TGTGCCAGCAGTTACTTGGGGGCAGGCAATTCACCCCTCCACTTT.

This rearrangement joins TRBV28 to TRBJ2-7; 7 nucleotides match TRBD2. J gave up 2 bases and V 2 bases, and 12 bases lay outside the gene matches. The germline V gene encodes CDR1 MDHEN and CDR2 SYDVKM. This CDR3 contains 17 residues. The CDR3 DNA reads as TGTGCCAGCAGTTTAAACAGAAGGGAGGGAAGGGCCTACGAGCAGTACTTC. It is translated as CASSLNRREGRAYEQYF.

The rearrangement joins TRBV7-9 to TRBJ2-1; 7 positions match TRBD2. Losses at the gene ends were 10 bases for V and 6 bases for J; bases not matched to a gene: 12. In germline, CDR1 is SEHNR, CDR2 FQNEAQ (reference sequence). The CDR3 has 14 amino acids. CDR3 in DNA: TGTGCCACCACCCCGACTAGCCCGAGCAATGAGCAGTTCTTC. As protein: CATTPTSPSNEQFF.

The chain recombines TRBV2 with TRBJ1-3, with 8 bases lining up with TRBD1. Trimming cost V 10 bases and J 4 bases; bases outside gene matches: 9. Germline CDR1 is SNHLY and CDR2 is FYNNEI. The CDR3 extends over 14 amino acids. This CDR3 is CAITQGAQGNTIYF. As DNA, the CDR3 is TGTGCCATTACTCAGGGGGCGCAGGGAAACACCATATATTTT.

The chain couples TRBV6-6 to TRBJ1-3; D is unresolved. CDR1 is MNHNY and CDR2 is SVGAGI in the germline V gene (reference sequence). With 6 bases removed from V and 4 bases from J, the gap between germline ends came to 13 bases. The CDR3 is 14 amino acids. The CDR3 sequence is CASSPPTGGNTIYF. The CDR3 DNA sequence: TGTGCCAGCAGCCCACCAACGGGGGGAAACACCATATATTTT.

In DNA form, the CDR3 reads TGTGCCAGTAGTCTCGGGATCTCCTACGAGCAGTACTTC. It specifies CASSLGISYEQYF. The chain is built from TRBV19 and TRBJ2-7; D is possibly TRBD2 (5 bases). V dropped 5 bases and J dropped 0 bases, with 8 bases sitting between them. This CDR3 has 13 amino acids. Germline V gene lookup returns CDR1 LNHDA and CDR2 SQIVND (reference sequence).

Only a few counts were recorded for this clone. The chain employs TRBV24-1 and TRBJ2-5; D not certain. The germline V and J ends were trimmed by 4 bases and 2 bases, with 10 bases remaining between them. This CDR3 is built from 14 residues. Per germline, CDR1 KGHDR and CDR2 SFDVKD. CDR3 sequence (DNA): TGTGCCACCAGTGACCACAATTCGCAAGAGACCCAGTACTTC. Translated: CATSDHNSQETQYF.

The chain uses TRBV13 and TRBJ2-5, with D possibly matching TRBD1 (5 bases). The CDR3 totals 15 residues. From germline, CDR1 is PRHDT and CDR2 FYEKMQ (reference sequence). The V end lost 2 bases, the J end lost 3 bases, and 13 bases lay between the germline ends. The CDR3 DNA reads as TGTGCCAGCAGCTTAAATGGACACCTAAAAGAGACCCAGTACTTC. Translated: CASSLNGHLKETQYF.

CDR3 sequence: CASSLPGTDIYGYTF. CDR3 bases: TGTGCCAGCAGCTTACCCGGGACGGACATCTATGGCTACACCTTC. The chain recombines TRBV7-9 with TRBJ1-2, with a tentative D call TRBD1 (5 bases). V gave up 2 bases and J gave up 4 bases, with 14 bases separating them. Germline CDR1 and CDR2: SEHNR and FQNEAQ (reference sequence). The CDR3 loop spans 15 amino acids.

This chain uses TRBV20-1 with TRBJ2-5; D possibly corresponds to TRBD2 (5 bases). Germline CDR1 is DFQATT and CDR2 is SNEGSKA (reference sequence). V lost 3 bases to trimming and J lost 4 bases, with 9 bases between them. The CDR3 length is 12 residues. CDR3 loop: CSASSGSETQYF. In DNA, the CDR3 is TGCAGTGCTAGTTCGGGGTCAGAGACCCAGTACTTC.

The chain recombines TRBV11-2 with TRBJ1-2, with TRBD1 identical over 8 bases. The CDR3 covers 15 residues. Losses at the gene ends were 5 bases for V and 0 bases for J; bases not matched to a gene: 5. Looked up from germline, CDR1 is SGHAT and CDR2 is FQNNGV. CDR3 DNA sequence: TGTGCCAGCAGCCAATACAGGGGGGCTAACTATGGCTACACCTTC. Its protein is CASSQYRGANYGYTF.

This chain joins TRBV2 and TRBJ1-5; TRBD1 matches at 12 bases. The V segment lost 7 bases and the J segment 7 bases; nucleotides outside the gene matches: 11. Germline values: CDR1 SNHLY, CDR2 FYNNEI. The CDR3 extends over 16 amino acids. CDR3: CASTPGTGGLGQPQHF. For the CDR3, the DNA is TGTGCCAGCACCCCCGGGACAGGGGGCTTAGGGCAGCCCCAGCATTTT.